This T cell receptor (beta chain) was retrieved from a study of patients and donors after allogeneic stem cell transplantation. MiXCR, run by TCRdb on the RT-PCR reads, gives a single entry per CDR3 protein. The sample consists of some 960,000 distinct CDR3 sequences, around 17% of them appearing once. The sample holds a few counts of this clonotype. The length of the CDR3 is 16 residues. Trimming cost V 2 bases and J 0 bases, with 12 bases left between them. In germline, CDR1 is SGHTA, CDR2 FQGNSA. The chain recombines TRBV7-2 with TRBJ2-3, with D uncertain. The TCR originated in a human donor who was either an allogeneic HSCT recipient or a stem cell or donor lymphocyte infusion donor (not recorded which). It is not recorded whose cells these are; they may come from a transplant donor. The specimen sequenced was blood, either unsorted or a sorted T cell fraction (not recorded which). Here the CDR3 DNA reads TGTGCCAGCAGCTTATTGGGCAGAAGAAGCACAGATACGCAGTATTTT. It specifies CASSLLGRRSTDTQYF.